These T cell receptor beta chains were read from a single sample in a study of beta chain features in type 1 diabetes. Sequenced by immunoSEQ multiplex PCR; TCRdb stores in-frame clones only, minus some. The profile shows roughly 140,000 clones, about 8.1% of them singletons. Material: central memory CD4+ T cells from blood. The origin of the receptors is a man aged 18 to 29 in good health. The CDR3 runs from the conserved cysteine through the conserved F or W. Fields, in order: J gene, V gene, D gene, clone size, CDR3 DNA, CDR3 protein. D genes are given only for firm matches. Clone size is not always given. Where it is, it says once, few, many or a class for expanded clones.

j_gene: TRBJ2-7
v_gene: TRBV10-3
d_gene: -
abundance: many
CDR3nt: TGTGCCATCAGTGAGCTTGATACGAGCTTCGAGCAGTACTTC
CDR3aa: CAISELDTSFEQYF

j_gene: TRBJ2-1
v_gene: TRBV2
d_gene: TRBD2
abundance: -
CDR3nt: TGTGCCAGCAGAAGGACTAGCGGGGTCAGCGAGCAGTTCTTC
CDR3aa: CASRRTSGVSEQFF

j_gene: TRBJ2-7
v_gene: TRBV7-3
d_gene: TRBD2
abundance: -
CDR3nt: TGTGCCAGCAGCTTCCAGCGGGAGAACGAGCAGTACTTC
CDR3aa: CASSFQRENEQYF

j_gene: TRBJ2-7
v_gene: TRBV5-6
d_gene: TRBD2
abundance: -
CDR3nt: TGTGCCAGCAGCTATTCTAGCGGATTCTCCTACGAGCAGTACTTC
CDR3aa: CASSYSSGFSYEQYF

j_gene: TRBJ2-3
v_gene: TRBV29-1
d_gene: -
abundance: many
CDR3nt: TGCAGCGTCGCCCGGGAAACTAGCTCCCAGTGGTATTTT
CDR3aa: CSVARETSSQWYF

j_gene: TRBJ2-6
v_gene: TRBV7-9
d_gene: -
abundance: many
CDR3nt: TGTGCCAGCACCTTTGGCAGGTCCTCTGGGGCCAACGTCCTGACTTTC
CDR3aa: CASTFGRSSGANVLTF

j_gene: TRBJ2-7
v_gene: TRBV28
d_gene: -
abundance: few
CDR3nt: TGTGCCAGCAGTTCACCCGCGCGCAAGACAGGCGCCTCCTACGAGCAGTACTTC
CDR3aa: CASSSPARKTGASYEQYF

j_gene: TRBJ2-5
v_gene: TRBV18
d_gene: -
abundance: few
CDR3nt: TGTGCCAGCTCACCACATCAGGGGCCGGAAGAGACCCAGTACTTC
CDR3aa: CASSPHQGPEETQYF

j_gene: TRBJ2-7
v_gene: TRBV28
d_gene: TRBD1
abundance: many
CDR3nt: TGTGCCAGCAGGGAACCAGGGGGTTCCTACGAGCAGTACTTC
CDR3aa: CASREPGGSYEQYF

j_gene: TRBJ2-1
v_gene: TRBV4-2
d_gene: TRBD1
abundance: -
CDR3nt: TGTGCCAGCAGCCAACCTGACAGGGATCCGTACAATGAGCAGTTCTTC
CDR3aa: CASSQPDRDPYNEQFF

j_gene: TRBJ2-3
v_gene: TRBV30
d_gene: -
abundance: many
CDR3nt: TGTGCCTGGCGAACTAGCCTGTCAGATACGCAGTATTTT
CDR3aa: CAWRTSLSDTQYF

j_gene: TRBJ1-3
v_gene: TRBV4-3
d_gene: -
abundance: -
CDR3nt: TGCGCCAGCAGCCAAGGGAGGGTCGGGGGAAACACCATATATTTT
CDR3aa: CASSQGRVGGNTIYF

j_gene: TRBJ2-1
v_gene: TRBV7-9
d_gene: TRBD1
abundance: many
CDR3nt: TGTGCCAGCAGCATGGGACAGGAAAATGGGCGTGAGCAGTTCTTC
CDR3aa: CASSMGQENGREQFF

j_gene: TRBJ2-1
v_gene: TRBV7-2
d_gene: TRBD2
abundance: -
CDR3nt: TGTGCCAGCAGCCGGACTAGCGACTTAGTTAGGGAGCAGTTCTTC
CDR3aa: CASSRTSDLVREQFF

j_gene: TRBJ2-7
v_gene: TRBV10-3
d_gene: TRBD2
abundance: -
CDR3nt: TGTGCCATCAGGACCGCCGGGACTAGCGGGAGCGCCTACGAGCAGTACTTC
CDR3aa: CAIRTAGTSGSAYEQYF

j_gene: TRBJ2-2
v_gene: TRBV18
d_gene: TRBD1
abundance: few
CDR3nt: TGTGCCAGCTCACCACCGGACAGGGCGTACACCGGGGAGCTGTTTTTT
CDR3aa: CASSPPDRAYTGELFF

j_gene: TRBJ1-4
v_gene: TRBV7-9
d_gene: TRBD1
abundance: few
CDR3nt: TGTGCCAGCAGCGGGCCCCCACAGGGGGAAAAACTGTTTTTT
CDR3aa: CASSGPPQGEKLFF

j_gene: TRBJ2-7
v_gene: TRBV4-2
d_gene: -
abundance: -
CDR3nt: TGTGCCAGCAGCCCCACGGCAGGGTCCTACGAGCAGTACTTC
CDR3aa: CASSPTAGSYEQYF

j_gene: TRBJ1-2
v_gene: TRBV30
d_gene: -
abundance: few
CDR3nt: TGTGCCTGGAGTGCAGACGGACTCCACCTGTGGGGCTACACCTTC
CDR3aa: CAWSADGLHLWGYTF

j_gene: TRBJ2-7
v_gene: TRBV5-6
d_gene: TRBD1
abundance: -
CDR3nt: TGTGCCAGCAGCCTGGACAGGGCCTACGAGCAGTACTTC
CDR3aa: CASSLDRAYEQYF

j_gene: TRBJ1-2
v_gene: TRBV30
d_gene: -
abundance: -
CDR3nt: TGTGCCTGGAGTTCGCAGGGGACCTATGGCTACACCTTC
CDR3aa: CAWSSQGTYGYTF

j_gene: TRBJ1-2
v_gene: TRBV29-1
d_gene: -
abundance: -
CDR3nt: TGCAGCGTTGGGCCTATATCCGGGAGCAGGGGCTACACCTTC
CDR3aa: CSVGPISGSRGYTF

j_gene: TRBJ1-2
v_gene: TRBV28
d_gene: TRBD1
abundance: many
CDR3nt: TGTGCCAGCAGTTTTAGAAGACAGGGGGGTGGCTACACCTTC
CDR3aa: CASSFRRQGGGYTF

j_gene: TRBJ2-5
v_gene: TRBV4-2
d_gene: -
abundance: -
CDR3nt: TGTGCCAGCAGCTTGGGGACTTCCCAAGAGACCCAGTACTTC
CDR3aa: CASSLGTSQETQYF